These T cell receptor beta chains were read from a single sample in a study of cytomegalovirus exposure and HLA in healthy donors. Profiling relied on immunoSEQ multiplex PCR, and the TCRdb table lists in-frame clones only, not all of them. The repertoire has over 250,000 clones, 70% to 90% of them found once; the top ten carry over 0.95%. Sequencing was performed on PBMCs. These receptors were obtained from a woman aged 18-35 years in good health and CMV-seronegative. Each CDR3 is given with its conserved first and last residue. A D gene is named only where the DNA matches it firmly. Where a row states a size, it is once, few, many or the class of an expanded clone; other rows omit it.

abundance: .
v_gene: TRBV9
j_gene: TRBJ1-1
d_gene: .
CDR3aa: CASSASDGEAFF
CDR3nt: TGTGCCAGCAGCGCTTCTGACGGGGAAGCTTTCTTT

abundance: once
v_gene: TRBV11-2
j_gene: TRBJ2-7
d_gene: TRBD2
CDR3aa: CASSPTSGSPIYEQYF
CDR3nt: TGTGCCAGCAGCCCGACTAGCGGGAGCCCCATTTACGAGCAGTACTTC

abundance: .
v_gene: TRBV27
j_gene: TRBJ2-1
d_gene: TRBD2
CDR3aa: CASRISGRALNEQFF
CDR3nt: TGTGCCAGCCGTATTAGCGGGAGGGCATTAAATGAGCAGTTCTTC

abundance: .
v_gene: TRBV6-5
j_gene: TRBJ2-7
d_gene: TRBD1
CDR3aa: CASKTGDGYEQYF
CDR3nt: TGTGCCAGTAAGACAGGGGATGGCTACGAGCAGTACTTC

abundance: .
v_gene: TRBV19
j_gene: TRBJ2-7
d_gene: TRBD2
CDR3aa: CAAGGVPGPASPYEQYF
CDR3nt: TGTGCCGCGGGGGGGGTCCCTGGTCCGGCAAGTCCCTACGAGCAGTACTTC

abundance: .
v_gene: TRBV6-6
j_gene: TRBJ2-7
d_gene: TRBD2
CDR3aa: CASSPFSGGTYEQYF
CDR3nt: TGTGCCAGCAGTCCCTTTAGCGGGGGTACCTACGAGCAGTACTTC

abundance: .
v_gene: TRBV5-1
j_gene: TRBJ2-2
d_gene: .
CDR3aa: CASSYPKGGSTGELFF
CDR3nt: TGCGCCAGCAGCTACCCGAAAGGGGGATCCACCGGGGAGCTGTTTTTT

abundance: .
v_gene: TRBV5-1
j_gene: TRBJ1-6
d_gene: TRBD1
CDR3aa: CASSPGTGRASSPLHF
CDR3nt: TGCGCCAGCAGCCCCGGGACAGGGAGGGCGTCTTCACCCCTCCACTTT

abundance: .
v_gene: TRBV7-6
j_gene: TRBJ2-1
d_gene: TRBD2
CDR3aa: CASSLIRVWTSGSGTYNEQFF
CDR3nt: TGTGCCAGCAGCTTAATCAGAGTTTGGACTAGCGGGAGCGGGACCTACAATGAGCAGTTCTTC

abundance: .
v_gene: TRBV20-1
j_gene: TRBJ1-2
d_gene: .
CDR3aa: CSLGGNYGYTF
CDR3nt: TGCAGTTTGGGGGGGAACTATGGCTACACCTTC

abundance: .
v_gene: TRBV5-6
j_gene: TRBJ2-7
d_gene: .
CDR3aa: CASSWAVPQSSYEQYF
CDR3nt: TGTGCCAGCAGCTGGGCCGTTCCCCAGAGCTCCTACGAGCAGTACTTC

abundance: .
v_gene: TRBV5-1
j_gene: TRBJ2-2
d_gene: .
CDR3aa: CASSFLGENTGELFF
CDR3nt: TGCGCCAGCAGCTTTTTGGGAGAAAATACCGGGGAGCTGTTTTTT

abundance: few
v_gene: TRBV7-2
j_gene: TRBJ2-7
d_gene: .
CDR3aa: CASSLGVGVYEQYF
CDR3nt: TGTGCCAGCAGCTTAGGAGTCGGAGTCTACGAGCAGTACTTC

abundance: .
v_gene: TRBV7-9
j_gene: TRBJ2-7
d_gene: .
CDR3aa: CASSQQGKAEQYF
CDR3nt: TGTGCCAGCAGCCAGCAGGGCAAGGCCGAGCAGTACTTC

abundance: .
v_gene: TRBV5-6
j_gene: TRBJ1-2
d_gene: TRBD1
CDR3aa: CASSLGTGFNYGYTF
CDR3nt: TGTGCCAGCAGCTTGGGGACAGGGTTTAACTATGGCTACACCTTC

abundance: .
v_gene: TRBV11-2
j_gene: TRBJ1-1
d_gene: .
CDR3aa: CASSPKPNEAFF
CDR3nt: TGTGCCAGCAGCCCAAAGCCAAACGAAGCTTTCTTT

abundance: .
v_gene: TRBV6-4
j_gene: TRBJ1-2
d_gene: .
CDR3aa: CASSEGANYGYTF
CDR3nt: TGTGCCAGCAGTGAGGGGGCCAACTATGGCTACACCTTC

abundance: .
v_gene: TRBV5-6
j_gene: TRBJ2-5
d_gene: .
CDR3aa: CASSLIRGKETQYF
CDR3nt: TGTGCCAGCAGCTTGATTAGGGGAAAAGAGACCCAGTACTTC

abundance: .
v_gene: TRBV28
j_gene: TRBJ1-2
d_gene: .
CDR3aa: CASTPAQARYGYTF
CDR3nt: TGTGCCAGCACCCCGGCCCAGGCCCGCTATGGCTACACCTTC

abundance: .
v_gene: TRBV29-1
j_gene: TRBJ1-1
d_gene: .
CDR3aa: CSVGFGEAFF
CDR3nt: TGCAGCGTGGGCTTTGGGGAAGCTTTCTTT

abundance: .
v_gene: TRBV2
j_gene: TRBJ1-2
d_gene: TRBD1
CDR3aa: CASRRSGGIDYGYTF
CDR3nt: TGTGCCAGCCGGCGTTCAGGGGGCATAGACTATGGCTACACCTTC

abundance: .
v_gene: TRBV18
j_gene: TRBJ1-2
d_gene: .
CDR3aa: CASSPQAQGTNYGYTF
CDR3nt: TGTGCCAGCTCACCGCAAGCCCAGGGGACTAACTATGGCTACACCTTC

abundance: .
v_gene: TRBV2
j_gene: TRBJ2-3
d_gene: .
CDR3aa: CARTKSPSESTDTQYF
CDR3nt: TGTGCCAGAACCAAATCCCCTAGCGAGAGCACAGATACGCAGTATTTT

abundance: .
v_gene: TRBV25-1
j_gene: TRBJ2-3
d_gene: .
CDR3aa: CASSEIGTDTQYF
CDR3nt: TGTGCCAGCAGTGAAATCGGCACAGATACGCAGTATTTT

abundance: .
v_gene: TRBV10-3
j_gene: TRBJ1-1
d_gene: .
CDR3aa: CAISESRTAMNTEAFF
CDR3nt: TGTGCCATCAGTGAGTCCAGGACAGCCATGAACACTGAAGCTTTCTTT

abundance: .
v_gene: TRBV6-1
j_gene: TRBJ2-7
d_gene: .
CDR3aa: CASSESEASAFIYEQYF
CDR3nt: TGTGCCAGCAGTGAATCTGAGGCTAGCGCGTTTATTTACGAGCAGTACTTC

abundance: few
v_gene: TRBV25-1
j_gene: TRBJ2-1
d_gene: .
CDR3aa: CASSPYSQSSYNEQFF
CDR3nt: TGTGCCAGCAGTCCTTACAGCCAGAGCTCCTACAATGAGCAGTTCTTC